Presented here are 5 T cell receptor beta chains from one specimen sequenced in a study of blood T cell repertoires in COVID-19 (dated by TCRdb to 2018 to 2020). The library was built by means of the immunoSEQ multiplex PCR assay. Drawn from immuneACCESS, this table holds only the in-frame rearrangements with V and J called that TCRdb kept. Clones are partly lost; checked studies trace under half to an unresolved V gene and leave the rest unexplained. Within this sample are 200,000 to 250,000 clones, with 88% of them counted one time only. The top ten clonotypes cover roughly 2.5% of the sample. The source material was peripheral blood. Source of these receptors: a woman aged 55-70 years with acute or convalescent COVID-19.

The rearrangement links TRBV13 to TRBJ2-1; 9 bases match TRBD1. Per the germline V gene, CDR1 is PRHDT and CDR2 is FYEKMQ (reference sequence). J was trimmed by 8 bases and V by 8 bases; bases with no gene match: 10. This CDR3 is built from 14 residues. Written as DNA, the CDR3 is TGTGCCAGCTCGCGGACAGGGGTCTTGCATGAGCAGTTCTTC. Translated, it gives CASSRTGVLHEQFF.

The J gene is TRBJ1-3, the V gene TRBV19; 7 nucleotides match TRBD1. CDR3 length equals 19 residues. V shed 2 bases, J shed 0 bases, and the junction held 13 bases outside the gene matches. CDR1 and CDR2 (germline): LNHDA, SQIVND (reference sequence). CDR3 residues: CASSIRQGGPASSGNTIYF. The CDR3, as DNA: TGTGCCAGTAGTATACGACAGGGTGGTCCGGCGAGCTCTGGAAACACCATATATTTT.

This chain uses TRBV12-5 with TRBJ1-2; D is ambiguous. The germline V gene has CDR1 LGHNT and CDR2 FRNRAP. The germline V and J ends were trimmed by 1 base and 7 bases, with 7 bases remaining between them. The CDR3 length is 12 residues. CDR3 amino acids: CASGLGPGGYTF. DNA of the CDR3: TGTGCTAGTGGTTTGGGTCCAGGTGGCTACACCTTC.

The chain has TRBV5-1 and TRBJ2-5; 7 nucleotides align to TRBD2. The CDR3 totals 13 residues. CDR1 and CDR2 (germline): SGHRS, YFSETQ. Trimming cost V 4 bases and J 4 bases; bases outside gene matches: 4. The DNA of the CDR3 is TGCGCCAGCAGCCCTACTAGCGTAGAGACCCAGTACTTC. Its translation is CASSPTSVETQYF.

This chain joins TRBV19 and TRBJ1-2, with 10 nucleotides matching TRBD1. Unmatched junction bases numbered 4, after V lost 4 bases and J lost 8 bases. CDR3 length: 13 residues. CDR1 is LNHDA and CDR2 is SQIVND in the germline V gene (reference sequence). CDR3 sequence: CASSTGTGDGYTF. For the CDR3, the DNA is TGTGCCAGTAGTACCGGGACAGGGGACGGCTACACCTTC.